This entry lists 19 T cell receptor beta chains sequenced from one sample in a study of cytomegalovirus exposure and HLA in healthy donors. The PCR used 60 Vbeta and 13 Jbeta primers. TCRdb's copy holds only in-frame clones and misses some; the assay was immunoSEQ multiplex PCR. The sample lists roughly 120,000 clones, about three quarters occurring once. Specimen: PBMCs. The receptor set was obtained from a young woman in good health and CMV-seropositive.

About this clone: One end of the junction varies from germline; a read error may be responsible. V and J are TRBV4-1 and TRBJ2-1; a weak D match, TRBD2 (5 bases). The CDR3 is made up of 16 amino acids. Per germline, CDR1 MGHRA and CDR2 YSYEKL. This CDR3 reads CASSQDQVRGYNKQFF. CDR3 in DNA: TGCGCCAGCAGCCAAGATCAGGTCCGGGGATACAATAAGCAGTTCTTC.

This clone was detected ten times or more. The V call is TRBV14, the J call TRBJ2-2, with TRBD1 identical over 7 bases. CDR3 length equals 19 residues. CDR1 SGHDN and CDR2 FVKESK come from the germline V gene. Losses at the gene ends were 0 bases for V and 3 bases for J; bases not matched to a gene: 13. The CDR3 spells CASSQDGTGVRGYTGELFF. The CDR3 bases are TGTGCCAGCAGCCAAGATGGTACAGGGGTCAGGGGATACACCGGGGAGCTGTTTTTT.

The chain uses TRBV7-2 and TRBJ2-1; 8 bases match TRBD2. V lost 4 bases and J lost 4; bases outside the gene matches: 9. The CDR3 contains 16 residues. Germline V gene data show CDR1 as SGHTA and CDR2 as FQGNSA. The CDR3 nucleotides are TGTGCCAGCAGCTCCTGGGTTAGCGGGGAGTACAATGAGCAGTTCTTC. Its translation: CASSSWVSGEYNEQFF.

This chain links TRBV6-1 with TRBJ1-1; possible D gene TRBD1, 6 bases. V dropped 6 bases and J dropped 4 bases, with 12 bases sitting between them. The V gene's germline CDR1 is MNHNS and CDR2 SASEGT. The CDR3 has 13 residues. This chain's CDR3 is CASRREGGTEAFF. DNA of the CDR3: TGTGCCAGCAGGCGGGAGGGGGGCACTGAAGCTTTCTTT.

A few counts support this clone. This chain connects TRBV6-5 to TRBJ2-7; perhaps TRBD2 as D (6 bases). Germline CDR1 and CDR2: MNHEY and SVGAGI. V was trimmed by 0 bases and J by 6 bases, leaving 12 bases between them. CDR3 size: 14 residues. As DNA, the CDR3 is TGTGCCAGCAGTTACTCCCTTTCGCGGGGCGAGCAGTACTTC. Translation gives CASSYSLSRGEQYF.

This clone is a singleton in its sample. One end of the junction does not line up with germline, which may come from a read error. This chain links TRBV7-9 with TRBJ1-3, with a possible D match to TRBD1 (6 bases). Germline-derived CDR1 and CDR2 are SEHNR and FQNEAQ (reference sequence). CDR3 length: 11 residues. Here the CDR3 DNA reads TGTGCCAGCAGCTCCACAGGGAACTTGAATTTT. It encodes CASSSTGNLNF.

The CDR3 sequence: CASSKRRAGELFF. DNA for the CDR3: TGTGCCAGCAGCAAAAGACGGGCCGGGGAGCTGTTTTTT. The chain joins TRBV6-5 to TRBJ2-2; D uncertain. This CDR3 is built from 13 residues. Trimming shortened V by 6 bases and J by 6 bases, and 11 bases separated the two germline ends. In germline, CDR1 is MNHEY, CDR2 SVGAGI.

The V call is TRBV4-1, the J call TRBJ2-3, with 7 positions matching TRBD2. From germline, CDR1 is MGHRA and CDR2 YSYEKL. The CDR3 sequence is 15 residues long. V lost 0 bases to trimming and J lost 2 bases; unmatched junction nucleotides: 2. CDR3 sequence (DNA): TGCGCCAGCAGCCAAGAGCGGGGGATCACAGATACGCAGTATTTT. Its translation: CASSQERGITDTQYF.

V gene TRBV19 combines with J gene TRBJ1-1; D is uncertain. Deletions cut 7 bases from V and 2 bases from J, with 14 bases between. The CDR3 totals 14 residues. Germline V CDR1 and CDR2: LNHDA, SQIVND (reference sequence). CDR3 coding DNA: TGTGCCAGTACCCCCTGGGCAGGAAACACTGAAGCTTTCTTT. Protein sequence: CASTPWAGNTEAFF.

As DNA, the CDR3 is TGTGCCAGCTCACCGAGAGATCCGGGACAAGACACAGATACGCAGTATTTT. Protein product: CASSPRDPGQDTDTQYF. The chain joins TRBV18 to TRBJ2-3; TRBD1 might be the D (6 bases). Trimming shortened V by 3 bases and J by 2 bases, and 18 bases separated the two germline ends. The CDR3 sequence is 17 residues long. Germline CDR1 reads KGHSH; CDR2 reads LQKENI. Filled out from reference TRBV18 and TRBJ2-3, the complete variable domain reads NAGVMQNPRHLVRRRGQEARLRCSPMKGHSHVYWYRQLPEEGLKFMVYLQKENIIDESGMPKERFSAEFPKEGPSILRIQQVVRGDSAAYFCASSPRDPGQDTDTQYFGPGTRLTVL.

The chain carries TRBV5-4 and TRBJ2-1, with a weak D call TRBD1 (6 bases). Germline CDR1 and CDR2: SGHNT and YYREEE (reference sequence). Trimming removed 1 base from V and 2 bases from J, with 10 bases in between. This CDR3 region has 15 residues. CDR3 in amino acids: CASSLKQGAYNEQFF. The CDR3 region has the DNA TGTGCCAGCAGCTTGAAACAGGGCGCCTACAATGAGCAGTTCTTC.

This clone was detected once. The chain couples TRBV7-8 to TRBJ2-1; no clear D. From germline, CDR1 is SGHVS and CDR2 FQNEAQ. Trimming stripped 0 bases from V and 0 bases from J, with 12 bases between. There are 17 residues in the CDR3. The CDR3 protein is CASSLAATRSSYNEQFF. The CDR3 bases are TGTGCCAGCAGCTTAGCCGCCACCCGGAGCTCCTACAATGAGCAGTTCTTC.

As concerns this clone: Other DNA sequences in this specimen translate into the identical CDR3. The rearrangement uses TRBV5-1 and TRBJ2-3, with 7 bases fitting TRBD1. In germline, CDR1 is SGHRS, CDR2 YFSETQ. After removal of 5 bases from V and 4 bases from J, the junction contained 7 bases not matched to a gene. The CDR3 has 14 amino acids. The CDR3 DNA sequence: TGCGCCAGCAGAACGGATACAGGGGCAGATACGCAGTATTTT. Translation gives CASRTDTGADTQYF.

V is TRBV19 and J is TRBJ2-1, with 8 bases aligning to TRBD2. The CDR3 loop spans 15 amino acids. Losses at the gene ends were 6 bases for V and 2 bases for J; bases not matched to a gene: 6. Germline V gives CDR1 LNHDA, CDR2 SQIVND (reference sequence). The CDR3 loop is CASRGAGGTYNEQFF. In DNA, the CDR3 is TGTGCCAGTAGAGGGGCGGGGGGTACCTACAATGAGCAGTTCTTC. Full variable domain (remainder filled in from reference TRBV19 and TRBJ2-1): DGGITQSPKYLFRKEGQNVTLSCEQNLNHDAMYWYRQDPGQGLRLIYYSQIVNDFQKGDIAEGYSVSREKKESFPLTVTSAQKNPTAFYLCASRGAGGTYNEQFFGPGTRLTVL.

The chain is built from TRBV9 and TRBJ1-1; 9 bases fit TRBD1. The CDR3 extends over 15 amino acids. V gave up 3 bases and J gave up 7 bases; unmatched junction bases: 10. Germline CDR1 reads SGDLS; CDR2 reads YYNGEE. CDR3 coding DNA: TGTGCCAGCAGCGCAGCCGGGACAGGGAAGAATGAAGCTTTCTTT. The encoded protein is CASSAAGTGKNEAFF.

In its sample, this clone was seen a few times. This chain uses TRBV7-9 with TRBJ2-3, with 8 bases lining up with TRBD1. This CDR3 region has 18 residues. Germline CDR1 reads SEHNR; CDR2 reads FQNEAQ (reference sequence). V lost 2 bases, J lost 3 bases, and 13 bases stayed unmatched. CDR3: CASSLTSGQGFWTDTQYF. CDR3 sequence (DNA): TGTGCCAGCAGCTTAACCTCTGGACAGGGTTTTTGGACAGATACGCAGTATTTT.

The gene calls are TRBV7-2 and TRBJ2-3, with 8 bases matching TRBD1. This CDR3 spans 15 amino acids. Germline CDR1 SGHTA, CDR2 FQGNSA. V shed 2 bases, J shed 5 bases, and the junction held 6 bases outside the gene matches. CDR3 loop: CASSLSPTGGDTQYF. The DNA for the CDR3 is TGTGCCAGCAGCTTATCCCCTACAGGGGGAGATACGCAGTATTTT.

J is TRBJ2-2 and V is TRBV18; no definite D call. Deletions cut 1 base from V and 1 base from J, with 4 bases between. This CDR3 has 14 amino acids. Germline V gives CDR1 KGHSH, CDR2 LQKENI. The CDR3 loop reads CASSPLMNTGELFF. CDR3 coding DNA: TGTGCCAGCTCACCACTTATGAACACCGGGGAGCTGTTTTTT.

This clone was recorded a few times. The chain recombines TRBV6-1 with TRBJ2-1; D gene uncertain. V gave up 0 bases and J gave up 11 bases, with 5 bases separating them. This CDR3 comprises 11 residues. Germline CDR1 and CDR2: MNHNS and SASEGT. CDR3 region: CASSEAAQQFF. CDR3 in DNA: TGTGCCAGCAGTGAAGCCGCGCAGCAGTTCTTC.